This T cell receptor (beta chain) was found in a study of shared clonotypes between healthy human individuals. The overall study: CD8 memory received one plate per donor, CD8 naive two, CD4 memory three and CD4 naive three. General study findings and limits: Only blood samples were collected, and tissue repertoires likely differ. Limited genetic and exposure-history diversity came from having few donors.

CD8 cells classed as naive were CD45RO-negative and positively selected for CCR7, excluding terminally differentiated effector memory CD45RA+ cells. Here immunoSEQ multiplex PCR was the method, and the copy in TCRdb shows in-frame clones only, minus some. The sample has nearly 2 million clones; roughly 94% are singletons. Points on this clone: Its target is unknown.

The germline V and J ends were trimmed by 1 base and 6 bases, with 13 bases remaining between them. The CDR3 runs 14 residues. Germline values: CDR1 MGHRA, CDR2 YSYEKL. Source material: naive CD8+ T cells sorted from blood. The clonotype comes from a man younger than 35 in good health. The rearrangement joins TRBV4-1 to TRBJ2-7; D is perhaps TRBD1 (5 bases). The chain's CDR3 is CASSQVDSTGEQYF. The CDR3 DNA sequence: TGCGCCAGCAGCCAAGTCGACAGCACGGGCGAGCAGTACTTC.